This paragraph covers one TCR beta chain sequence. This receptor's antigen is unknown. Per-base quality was not reported, and no clone a single base away is much larger than it. Reading from cysteine to phenylalanine, the CDR3 counts 16 amino acids. The only DNA kept is the CDR3, 48 bases in frame from the first base. At the junction V is shortened by 4 bases and J by 7 bases; bases outside the gene matches: 6. Looking up the germline V gene yields CDR1 SGHDN and CDR2 FVKESK. The source of the sample is a study of CD8 T cells in ankylosing spondylitis (dated by TCRdb to 2016 to 2017). Context from the whole study: T cell receptor beta repertoires were profiled in healthy donors and ankylosing spondylitis patients so that disease-linked TCR variants could be found. In total, the full study cohort was made up of 108 healthy donors and roughly 27 ankylosing spondylitis patients. Samples of peripheral blood were taken, and for ankylosing spondylitis patients, synovial fluid was collected as well.

TCRdb shows the sequencer as Illumina HiSeq 2500. Quantitative 5'-RACE with molecular barcodes was used to prepare TCR beta libraries. In the authors' own workflow: Disease-linked TCR variants were identified with a new computational method built on a probabilistic model of VDJ rearrangement. Using fastp at Q25 and MiXCR, TCRdb reprocessed the public reads and kept productive beta chains. A single entry per CDR3 protein holds the most common genes and DNA from its merged rows. The V and J calls here are based on TCRdb, not the publication. Here the sample has roughly 300,000 distinct CDR3 sequences; approximately 8% occur a single time. The ten largest make up more than 14% of the sample. Here is what the overall study found, with its caveats: Some of the motif variants had been reported before in the synovial fluid and blood of reactive arthritis patients, a finding that suggests common disease-initiation mechanisms. A CD8+ phenotype was shown by the disease-linked clones, which were found at relatively low frequencies in peripheral blood. The disease-linked clones were reported to be significantly enriched in matched synovial fluid samples from ankylosing spondylitis patients. Blood from ankylosing spondylitis patients appeared to be characterized by a TCR beta motif composed of eight highly homologous amino acid variants.

The sequence joins TRBV14 to TRBJ2-2; the junction holds 13 bases that match TRBD2. Specimen: blood, either unsorted or a sorted T cell fraction (not recorded which). The sequence was collected from a male donor with ankylosing spondylitis. The nucleotides are TGTGCCAGCAGCCTAGGACTAGCGGGAGTCCGCGGGGAGCTGTTTTTT. It translates as CASSLGLAGVRGELFF.